The source of this TCR beta chain is a study of control samples from healthy donors and cancer patients. Trimming left V 3 bases short and J 8 bases short, with 13 bases between. The CDR3 length is 13 residues. CDR1 LNHNV and CDR2 YYDKDF come from the germline V gene (reference sequence). Method: immunoSEQ multiplex PCR; TCRdb's copy keeps in-frame clones and lacks some. In the table there are 90,000 to 150,000 clones, about 90% of which are singletons. The rearrangement uses TRBV15 and TRBJ1-2, with D possibly being TRBD1 (6 bases). The sequence came from a man aged 45-60 years in good health. Sequenced sample: blood. CDR3 sequence (DNA): TGTGCCACCAGCAGGCCTTACAGGGACGGCTACACCTTC. Encoded protein: CATSRPYRDGYTF.